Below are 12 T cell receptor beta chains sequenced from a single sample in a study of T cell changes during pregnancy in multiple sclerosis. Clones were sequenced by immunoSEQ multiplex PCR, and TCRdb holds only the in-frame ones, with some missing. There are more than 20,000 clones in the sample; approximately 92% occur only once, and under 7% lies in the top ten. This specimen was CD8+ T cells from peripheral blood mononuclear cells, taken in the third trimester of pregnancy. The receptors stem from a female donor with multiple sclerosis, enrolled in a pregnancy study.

The CDR3 here is CASSESGGEQFF. For the CDR3, the DNA is TGTGCCAGCAGTGAGAGTGGAGGGGAGCAGTTCTTC. The chain carries TRBV25-1 and TRBJ2-1, with D possibly TRBD2 on 6 matching bases. The CDR3 loop spans 12 amino acids. Trimming took 3 bases from V and 10 from J, leaving 10 bases between them. Germline V lookup: CDR1 MGHDK, CDR2 SYGVNS.

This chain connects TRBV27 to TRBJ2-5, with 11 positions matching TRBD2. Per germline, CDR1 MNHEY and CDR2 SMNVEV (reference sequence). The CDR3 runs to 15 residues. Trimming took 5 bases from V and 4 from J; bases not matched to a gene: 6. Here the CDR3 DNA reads TGTGCCAGCAGTCCCTTAGCGGGAGGGGCAGAGACCCAGTACTTC. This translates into CASSPLAGGAETQYF.

Here the CDR3 DNA reads TGTGCCAGCAGGGAGGGGCTAGGGACGGCTAGCACAGATACGCAGTATTTT. It is translated as CASREGLGTASTDTQYF. The chain combines TRBV7-3 with TRBJ2-3; maybe TRBD2 (6 bases). Germline CDR1 SGHTA, CDR2 FQGTGA. The length of the CDR3 is 17 residues. V was clipped by 6 bases and J by 0 bases, with 19 bases between them. The full variable domain, its missing parts supplied by reference TRBV7-3 and TRBJ2-3, is GAGVSQTPSNKVTEKGKYVELRCDPISGHTALYWYRQSLGQGPEFLIYFQGTGAADDSGLPNDRFFAVRPEGSVSTLKIQRTERGDSAVYLCASREGLGTASTDTQYFGPGTRLTVL.

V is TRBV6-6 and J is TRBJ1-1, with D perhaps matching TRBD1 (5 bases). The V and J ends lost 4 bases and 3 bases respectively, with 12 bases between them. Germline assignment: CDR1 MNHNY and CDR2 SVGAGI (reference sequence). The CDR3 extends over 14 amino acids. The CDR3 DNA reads TGTGCCAGCAGTTTACAGGCCGTGCACACTGAAGCTTTCTTT. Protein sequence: CASSLQAVHTEAFF.

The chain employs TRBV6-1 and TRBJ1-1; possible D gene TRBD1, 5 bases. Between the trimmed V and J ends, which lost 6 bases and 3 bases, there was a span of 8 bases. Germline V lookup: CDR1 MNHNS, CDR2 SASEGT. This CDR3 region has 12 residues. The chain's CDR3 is CASSQGHTEAFF. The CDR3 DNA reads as TGTGCCAGCAGCCAGGGCCACACTGAAGCTTTCTTT.

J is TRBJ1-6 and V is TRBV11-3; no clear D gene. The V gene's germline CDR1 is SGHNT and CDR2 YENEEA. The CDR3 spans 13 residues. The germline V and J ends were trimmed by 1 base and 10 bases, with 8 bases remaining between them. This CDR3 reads CASSLATGSPLHF. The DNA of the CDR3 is TGTGCCAGCAGCTTAGCTACGGGATCACCCCTCCACTTT.

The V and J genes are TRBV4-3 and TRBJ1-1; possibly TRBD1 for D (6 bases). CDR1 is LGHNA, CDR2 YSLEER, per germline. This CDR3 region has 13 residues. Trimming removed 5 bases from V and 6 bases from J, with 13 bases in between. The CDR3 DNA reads TGCGCCAGCAGCGAGACAGGTATCGCTGAAGCTTTCTTT. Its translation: CASSETGIAEAFF.

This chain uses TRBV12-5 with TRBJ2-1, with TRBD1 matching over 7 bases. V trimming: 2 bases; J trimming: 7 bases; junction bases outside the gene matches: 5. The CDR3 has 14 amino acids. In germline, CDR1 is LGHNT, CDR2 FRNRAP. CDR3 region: CASGLMTGWNEQFF. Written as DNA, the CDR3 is TGTGCTAGTGGTTTGATGACAGGGTGGAATGAGCAGTTCTTC.

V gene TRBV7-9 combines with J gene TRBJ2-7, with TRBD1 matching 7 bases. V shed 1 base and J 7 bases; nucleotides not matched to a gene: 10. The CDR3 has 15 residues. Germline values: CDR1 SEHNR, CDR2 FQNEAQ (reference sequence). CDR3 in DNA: TGTGCCAGCAGCTTAGGTCCAGGGGTGGGACAGGAGCAGTACTTC. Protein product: CASSLGPGVGQEQYF.

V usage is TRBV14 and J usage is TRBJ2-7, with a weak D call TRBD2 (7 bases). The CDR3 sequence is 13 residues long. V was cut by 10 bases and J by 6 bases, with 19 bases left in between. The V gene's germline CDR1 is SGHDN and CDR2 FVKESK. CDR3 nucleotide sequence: TGTGCCACCTCCGGGGGGCCGCAGAGCGAGCAGTACTTC. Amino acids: CATSGGPQSEQYF.

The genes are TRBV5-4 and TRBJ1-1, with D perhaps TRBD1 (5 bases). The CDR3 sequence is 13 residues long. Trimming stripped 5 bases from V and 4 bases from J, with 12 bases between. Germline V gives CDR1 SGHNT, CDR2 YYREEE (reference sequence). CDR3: CASSLQGSTEAFF. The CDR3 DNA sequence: TGTGCCAGCAGTCTTCAGGGAAGCACTGAAGCTTTCTTT. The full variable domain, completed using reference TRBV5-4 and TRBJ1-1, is ETGVTQSPTHLIKTRGQQVTLRCSSQSGHNTVSWYQQALGQGPQFIFQYYREEENGRGNFPPRFSGLQFPNYSSELNVNALELDDSALYLCASSLQGSTEAFFGQGTRLTVV.

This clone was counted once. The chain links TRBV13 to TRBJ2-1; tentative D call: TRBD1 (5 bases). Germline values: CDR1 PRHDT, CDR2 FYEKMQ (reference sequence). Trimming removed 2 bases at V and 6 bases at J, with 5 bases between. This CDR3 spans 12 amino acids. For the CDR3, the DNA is TGTGCCAGCAGCTTAAGGGGCAATGAGCAGTTCTTC. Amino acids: CASSLRGNEQFF.